This T cell receptor beta chain stems from a study of T-cell reconstitution after alpha-beta-depleted transplantation in children. About this clonotype itself: At one boundary the junction diverges from the germline segment, which might be a read error.

The CDR3 loop spans 20 amino acids. Germline CDR1 reads SGHAT; CDR2 reads FQNNGV. Preparation of the TCRbeta library involved a method that used unique molecular identifiers. TCRdb re-derived calls from the PCR reads in MiXCR, one entry per CDR3 protein. The repertoire consists of more than 150,000 distinct CDR3 sequences, with 13% to 15% occurring once and the leading ten covering about 13%. The origin of this receptor is a human donor who donated a stem cell graft to a child with acute lymphoblastic leukemia. The material was PBMCs from the stem cell graft donor, obtained from the stem cell graft. The chain carries TRBV11-2 and TRBJ2-1; the match to TRBD2 covers 14 bases. The CDR3 sequence is CTSSSPRLAGGLTLTNEQFF. CDR3 coding DNA: TGTACCAGCAGCTCGCCACGACTAGCGGGAGGGCTTACCCTCACGAATGAGCAGTTCTTC.